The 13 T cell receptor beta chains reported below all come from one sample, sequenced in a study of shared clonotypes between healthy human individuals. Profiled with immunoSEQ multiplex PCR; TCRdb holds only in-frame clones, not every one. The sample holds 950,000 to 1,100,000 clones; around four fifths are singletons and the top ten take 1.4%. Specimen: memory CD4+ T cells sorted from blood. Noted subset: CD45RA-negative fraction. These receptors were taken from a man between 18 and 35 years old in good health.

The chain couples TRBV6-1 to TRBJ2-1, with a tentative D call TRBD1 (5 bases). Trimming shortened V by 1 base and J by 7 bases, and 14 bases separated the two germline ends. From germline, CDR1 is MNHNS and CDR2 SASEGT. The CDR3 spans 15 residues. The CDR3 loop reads CASSEVIREGNEQFF. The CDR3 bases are TGTGCCAGCAGTGAAGTAATCAGGGAAGGAAATGAGCAGTTCTTC.

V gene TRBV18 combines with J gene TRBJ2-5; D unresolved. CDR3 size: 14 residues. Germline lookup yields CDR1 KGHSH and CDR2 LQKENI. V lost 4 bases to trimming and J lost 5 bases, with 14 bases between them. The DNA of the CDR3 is TGTGCCAGCTCACGCACCACCGTACGTGAGACCCAGTACTTC. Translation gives CASSRTTVRETQYF.

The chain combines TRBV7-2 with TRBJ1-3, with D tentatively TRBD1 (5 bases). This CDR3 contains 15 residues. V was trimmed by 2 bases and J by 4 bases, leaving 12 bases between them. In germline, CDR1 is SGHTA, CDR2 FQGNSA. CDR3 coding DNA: TGTGCCAGCAGCTTAACGAGGGGAGCAGGAAACACCATATATTTT. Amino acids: CASSLTRGAGNTIYF.

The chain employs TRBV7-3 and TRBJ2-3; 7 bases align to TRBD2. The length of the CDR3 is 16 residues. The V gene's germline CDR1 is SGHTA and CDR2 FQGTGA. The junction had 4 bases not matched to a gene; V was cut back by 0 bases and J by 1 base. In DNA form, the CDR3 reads TGTGCCAGCAGCTTAACCAGCGGGGCGGGCACAGATACGCAGTATTTT. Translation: CASSLTSGAGTDTQYF. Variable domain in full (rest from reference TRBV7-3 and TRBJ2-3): GAGVSQTPSNKVTEKGKYVELRCDPISGHTALYWYRQSLGQGPEFLIYFQGTGAADDSGLPNDRFFAVRPEGSVSTLKIQRTERGDSAVYLCASSLTSGAGTDTQYFGPGTRLTVL.

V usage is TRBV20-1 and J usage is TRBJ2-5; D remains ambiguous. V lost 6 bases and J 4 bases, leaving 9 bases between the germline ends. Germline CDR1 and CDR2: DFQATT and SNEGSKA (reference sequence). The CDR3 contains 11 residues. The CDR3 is CSAQTGETQYF. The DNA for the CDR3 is TGCAGTGCCCAAACTGGAGAGACCCAGTACTTC.

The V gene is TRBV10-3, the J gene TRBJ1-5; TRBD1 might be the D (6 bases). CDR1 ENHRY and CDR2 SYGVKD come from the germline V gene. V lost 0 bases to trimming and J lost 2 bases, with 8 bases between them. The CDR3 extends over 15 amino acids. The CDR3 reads CAISESAGGNQPQHF. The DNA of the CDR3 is TGTGCCATCAGTGAGTCCGCAGGGGGCAATCAGCCCCAGCATTTT.

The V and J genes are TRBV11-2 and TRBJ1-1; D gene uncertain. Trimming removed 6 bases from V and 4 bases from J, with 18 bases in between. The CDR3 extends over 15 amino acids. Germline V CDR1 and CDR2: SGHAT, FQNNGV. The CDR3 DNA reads TGTGCCAGCAGTCGGGGAGTAAGTCGAGCCACTGAAGCTTTCTTT. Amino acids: CASSRGVSRATEAFF.

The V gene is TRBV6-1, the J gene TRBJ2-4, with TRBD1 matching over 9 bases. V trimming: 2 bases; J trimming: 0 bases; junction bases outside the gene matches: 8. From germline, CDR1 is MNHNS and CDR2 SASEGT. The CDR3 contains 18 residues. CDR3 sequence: CASSESLTGGIAKNIQYF. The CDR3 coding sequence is TGTGCCAGCAGTGAATCTTTAACAGGGGGCATAGCCAAAAACATTCAGTACTTC.

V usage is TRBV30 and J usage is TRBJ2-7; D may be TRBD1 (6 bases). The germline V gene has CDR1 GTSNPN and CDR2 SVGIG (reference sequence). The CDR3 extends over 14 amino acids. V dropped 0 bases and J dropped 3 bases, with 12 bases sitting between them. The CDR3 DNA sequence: TGTGCCTGGAGTGTATGGACAGCCAACTACGAGCAGTACTTC. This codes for CAWSVWTANYEQYF.

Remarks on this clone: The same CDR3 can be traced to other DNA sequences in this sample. CDR3 sequence: CASSEMNTEAFF. CDR3 sequence (DNA): TGTGCCAGCTCTGAAATGAACACTGAAGCTTTCTTT. This sequence joins TRBV28 and TRBJ1-1; no reliable D call. V dropped 8 bases and J dropped 0 bases, with 7 bases sitting between them. CDR1 is MDHEN and CDR2 is SYDVKM in the germline V gene. CDR3 length: 12 residues.

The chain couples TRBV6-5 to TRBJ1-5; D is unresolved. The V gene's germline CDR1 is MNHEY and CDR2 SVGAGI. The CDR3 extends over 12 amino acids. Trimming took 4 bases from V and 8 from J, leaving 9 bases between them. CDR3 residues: CASSFPGEPQHF. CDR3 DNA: TGTGCCAGCAGTTTCCCTGGTGAGCCCCAGCATTTT.

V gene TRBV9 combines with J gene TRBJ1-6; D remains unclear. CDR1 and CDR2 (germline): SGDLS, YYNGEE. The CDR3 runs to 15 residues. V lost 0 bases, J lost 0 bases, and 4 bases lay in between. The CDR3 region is CASSVDHSYNSPLHF. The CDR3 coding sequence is TGTGCCAGCAGCGTAGACCACTCCTATAATTCACCCCTCCACTTT.

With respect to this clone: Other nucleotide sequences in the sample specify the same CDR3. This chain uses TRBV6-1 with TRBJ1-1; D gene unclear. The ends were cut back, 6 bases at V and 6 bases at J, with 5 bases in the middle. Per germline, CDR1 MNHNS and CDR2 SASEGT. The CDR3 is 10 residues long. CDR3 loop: CASSEAEAFF. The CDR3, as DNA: TGTGCCAGCAGCGAGGCTGAAGCTTTCTTT.